Shown below are 8 T cell receptor beta chains from a single sample sequenced in a study of cytotoxic CD8 clonotypes in ibrutinib-treated CLL. The protocol was immunoSEQ multiplex PCR, while the TCRdb copy is restricted to in-frame clones and leaves out a portion. The sample gives about 270,000 clones, approximately 76% of which show up once; roughly 5% is in the top ten. This material consisted of PBMCs, taken at disease progression, from a patient treated with ibrutinib. These receptors were obtained from a human donor with chronic lymphocytic leukemia.

This chain joins TRBV29-1 and TRBJ2-1; possible D gene TRBD2, 5 bases. Looked up from germline, CDR1 is SQVTM and CDR2 is ANQGSEA. This CDR3 is built from 13 residues. V was cut by 1 base and J by 9 bases, with 13 bases left in between. The CDR3 is CSVEGAGGPEQFF. The CDR3 DNA follows: TGCAGCGTTGAAGGAGCCGGCGGGCCTGAGCAGTTCTTC.

V usage is TRBV5-4 and J usage is TRBJ1-4; tentatively, D is TRBD1 (6 bases). Germline V gives CDR1 SGHNT, CDR2 YYREEE (reference sequence). The CDR3 has 17 residues. Trimming took 4 bases from V and 0 from J, leaving 16 bases between them. The CDR3 DNA is TGTGCCAGCAGCGCCGGGACAACGATCCCAACTAATGAAAAACTGTTTTTT. This sequence encodes CASSAGTTIPTNEKLFF.

The chain is built from TRBV27 and TRBJ2-7; D gene unclear. Trimming removed 2 bases from V and 3 bases from J, with 8 bases in between. The CDR3 contains 13 residues. CDR1 is MNHEY and CDR2 is SMNVEV in the germline V gene (reference sequence). CDR3 sequence (DNA): TGTGCCAGCAGTTTAAAGGCCGACTACGAGCAGTACTTC. Residues: CASSLKADYEQYF.

The chain carries TRBV19 and TRBJ2-2; D call uncertain. Germline V CDR1 and CDR2: LNHDA, SQIVND (reference sequence). The CDR3 loop spans 14 amino acids. V was trimmed by 7 bases and J by 0 bases, leaving 9 bases between them. CDR3 amino acids: CASNGQANTGELFF. The DNA of the CDR3 is TGTGCCAGTAACGGCCAGGCGAACACCGGGGAGCTGTTTTTT.

CDR3 coding DNA: TGTGCCAGCAGCTTAGGGGCAGGGGACAGCTATGGCTACACCTTC. Its protein is CASSLGAGDSYGYTF. The rearrangement links TRBV7-9 to TRBJ1-2; 7 nucleotides agree with TRBD1. V gave up 1 base and J gave up 4 bases; unmatched junction bases: 6. Germline assignment: CDR1 SEHNR and CDR2 FQNEAQ (reference sequence). The CDR3 sequence is 15 residues long.

The table lists this clone with a few counts. The chain has TRBV7-9 and TRBJ1-1, with 9 bases matching TRBD1. The CDR3 length is 16 residues. The germline V gene encodes CDR1 SEHNR and CDR2 FQNEAQ (reference sequence). With 1 base clipped from V and 0 bases from J, the junction kept 3 bases outside the gene matches. CDR3 in amino acids: CASSLGDRVMNTEAFF. The CDR3 DNA reads as TGTGCCAGCAGCTTAGGGGACAGGGTAATGAACACTGAAGCTTTCTTT.

The chain joins TRBV6-9 to TRBJ1-1; TRBD1 agrees at 8 bases. CDR1 is MNHGY, CDR2 SVAAGI, per germline. This CDR3 has 11 amino acids. The V gene end was trimmed by 8 bases and the J gene end by 6 bases; junction bases not matched to a gene: 2. CDR3 sequence reads: CASRTGSEAFF. The CDR3 DNA is TGTGCCAGCCGGACAGGGTCTGAAGCTTTCTTT.

The CDR3 region is CAIKPDSGGEQFF. The CDR3 DNA reads TGTGCCATCAAACCGGATAGCGGAGGTGAGCAGTTCTTC. V is TRBV10-3 and J is TRBJ2-1; TRBD2 might be the D (6 bases). The CDR3 sequence is 13 residues long. V gave up 7 bases and J gave up 9 bases, with 16 bases separating them. The germline V gene encodes CDR1 ENHRY and CDR2 SYGVKD.